What follows is one T cell receptor (beta chain) and its context. This sample is drawn from a study of shared T cell receptors in the human thymus. The CDR3 is made up of 16 amino acids. V lost 4 bases, J lost 4 bases, and 9 bases stayed unmatched. The V gene's germline CDR1 is SGDLS and CDR2 YYNGEE. Sequencing was performed with immunoSEQ multiplex PCR; in TCRdb, only in-frame clones are kept and a portion is missing. The sample shows some 720,000 clones, 88% of them seen only once. This sample also belongs to another study, concerning human thymus T cells. This second study says: Corrective surgery for congenital heart defects was being performed on the healthy Finnish infants who served as donors. Thymic samples were excised during corrective heart operations. There appeared to be biased usage of V and J genes in thymic and blood repertoires. Thymic repertoires overlap heavily among unrelated individuals, related research has reported.

This chain uses TRBV9 with TRBJ2-5, with 11 bases matching TRBD2. The TCR comes from a boy in the first two years of life with a congenital heart defect. Sequencing was performed on thymocytes. The CDR3 coding sequence is TGTGCCAGCAGCATACTTGCCGGGACTAGCGGAGAGACCCAGTACTTC. Translation: CASSILAGTSGETQYF.